This T cell receptor beta chain was retrieved from a study of CD8 T cells in Susac syndrome. Notes on the study in general: The study conceded that its TCR sequencing and HLA analysis involved relatively few individuals.

Random hexamers were used to reverse transcribe an amount of 0.5 to 1 ug RNA. It was immunoSEQ multiplex PCR that amplified TCR beta CDR3 across 54 Vbeta and 13 Jbeta. MiXCR was run by TCRdb on the immunoSEQ multiplex PCR reads, yielding one entry per CDR3 protein. The sample shows roughly 150,000 distinct CDR3 sequences, around 90% of them seen only once. About this clonotype: Antigen specificity is unknown.

CDR1 SGHTA and CDR2 FQGNSA come from the germline V gene. After removal of 5 bases from V and 4 bases from J, the junction contained 8 bases not matched to a gene. The CDR3 covers 16 residues. Sequenced material: CD4+ T cells from PBMCs. The sequence was obtained from a human donor in good health. The rearrangement links TRBV7-2 to TRBJ2-3; the match to TRBD2 covers 11 bases. CDR3 residues: CASSRGLAGPADTQYF. The DNA for the CDR3 is TGTGCCAGCAGCCGCGGACTAGCGGGCCCGGCAGATACGCAGTATTTT.